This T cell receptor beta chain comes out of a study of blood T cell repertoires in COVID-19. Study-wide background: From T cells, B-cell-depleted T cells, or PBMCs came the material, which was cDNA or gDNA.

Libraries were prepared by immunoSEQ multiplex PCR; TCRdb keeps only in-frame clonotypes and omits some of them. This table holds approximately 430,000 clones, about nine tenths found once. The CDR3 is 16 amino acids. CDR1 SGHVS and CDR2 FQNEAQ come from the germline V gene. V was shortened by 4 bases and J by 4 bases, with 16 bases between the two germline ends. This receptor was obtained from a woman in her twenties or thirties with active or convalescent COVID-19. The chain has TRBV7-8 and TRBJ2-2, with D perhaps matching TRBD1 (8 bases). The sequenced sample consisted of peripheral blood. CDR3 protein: CASSYRGGGGTGELFF. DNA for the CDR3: TGTGCCAGCAGCTACAGGGGGGGCGGCGGCACCGGGGAGCTGTTTTTT.